What follows are 6 T cell receptor beta chains derived from one specimen sequenced in a study of cytomegalovirus exposure and HLA in healthy donors. 60 Vbeta and 13 Jbeta primers were used in PCR. TCRdb keeps only in-frame clones here, not all; method: immunoSEQ multiplex PCR. This repertoire shows 100,000 to 150,000 clones, around 80% found once; its top ten account for 1.2%. The material sequenced was PBMCs. Receptors were obtained from a female donor in good health and CMV-seronegative.

This clone was seen only once. This rearrangement joins TRBV7-9 to TRBJ2-1, with D perhaps TRBD2 (5 bases). V gave up 8 bases and J gave up 5 bases, with 22 bases separating them. Germline V CDR1 and CDR2: SEHNR, FQNEAQ (reference sequence). The CDR3 sequence is 16 residues long. The CDR3 region is CASWTWGEAGDNEQFF. The DNA for the CDR3 is TGTGCCAGCTGGACCTGGGGAGAGGCTGGGGACAATGAGCAGTTCTTC.

This sequence joins TRBV7-8 and TRBJ2-7; 13 bases are shared with TRBD2. This CDR3 is built from 14 residues. With V trimmed by 6 bases and J by 5 bases, 4 bases remained unmatched. Germline CDR1 reads SGHVS; CDR2 reads FQNEAQ. DNA for the CDR3: TGTGCCAGCAGTCTACTAGCGGGGGGGAACGAGCAGTACTTC. Its translation is CASSLLAGGNEQYF.

The V and J genes are TRBV19 and TRBJ1-1, with D perhaps TRBD1 (6 bases). The ends were cut back, 6 bases at V and 5 bases at J, with 22 bases in the middle. The CDR3 has 16 amino acids. CDR1 and CDR2 from the germline V gene are LNHDA and SQIVND (reference sequence). The CDR3 DNA is TGTGCCAGTAGCCTTCGGGGCGGGCGCCAGGGGACTGAAGCTTTCTTT. It is translated as CASSLRGGRQGTEAFF.

The chain uses TRBV7-6 and TRBJ2-6; D perhaps matches TRBD2 (6 bases). V was shortened by 3 bases and J by 0 bases, with 15 bases between the two germline ends. The CDR3 has 18 amino acids. CDR1 and CDR2 (germline): SGHVS, FNYEAQ. This chain's CDR3 is CASSLVSSGSSGANVLTF. The CDR3 region has the DNA TGTGCCAGCAGCTTGGTCTCCTCCGGGAGCTCTGGGGCCAACGTCCTGACTTTC. Full variable domain (outside the CDR3, taken from reference TRBV7-6 and TRBJ2-6): GAGVSQSPRYKVTKRGQDVALRCDPISGHVSLYWYRQALGQGPEFLTYFNYEAQQDKSGLPNDRFSAERPEGSISTLTIQRTEQRDSAMYRCASSLVSSGSSGANVLTFGAGSRLTVL.

V is TRBV5-1 and J is TRBJ2-2; D perhaps matches TRBD1 (6 bases). This CDR3 is 14 amino acids long. CDR1 is SGHRS and CDR2 is YFSETQ in the germline V gene. V lost 4 bases and J 5 bases, leaving 12 bases between the germline ends. This CDR3 reads CASSVRGGTGELFF. The CDR3 DNA follows: TGCGCCAGCAGCGTCAGGGGTGGGACCGGGGAGCTGTTTTTT.

The chain employs TRBV14 and TRBJ2-1, with D uncertain. The CDR3 spans 13 residues. Trimming removed 1 base at V and 10 bases at J, with 11 bases between. Germline V gene sequence: CDR1 SGHDN, CDR2 FVKESK. The CDR3 DNA reads as TGTGCCAGCAGCCAAGCAAACGGGTTAGAGCAGTTCTTC. Translated, it gives CASSQANGLEQFF.